These 29 T cell receptor beta chains were sequenced from one sample in a study of T cells in tumors after PD-1 blockade. Some clones are missing from TCRdb's copy, which holds only in-frame ones; the method was immunoSEQ multiplex PCR. In the table there are nearly 25,000 clones, 65% to 85% of which are singletons. Here the sequenced sample was PBMCs, taken after anti-PD-1 treatment. The receptor set was obtained from a human donor with basal cell carcinoma.

V is TRBV15 and J is TRBJ1-2; 9 bases align to TRBD1. The length of the CDR3 is 16 residues. With V trimmed by 0 bases and J by 7 bases, 9 bases remained unmatched. Germline V gives CDR1 LNHNV, CDR2 YYDKDF (reference sequence). The CDR3 spells CATSRDRLTGGSGYTF. DNA of the CDR3: TGTGCCACCAGCAGAGATCGTTTGACAGGGGGAAGTGGCTACACCTTC.

Written as DNA, the CDR3 is TGTGCCAGCATATCGAGCAATGAGCAGTTCTTC. It is translated as CASISSNEQFF. V and J are TRBV5-5 and TRBJ2-1; no clear D gene. V lost 6 bases and J 6 bases, leaving 7 bases between the germline ends. This CDR3 has 11 amino acids. Germline V gene sequence: CDR1 SGHKS, CDR2 YYEKEE (reference sequence).

This chain joins TRBV5-1 and TRBJ2-3; 8 positions agree with TRBD2. Unmatched junction bases numbered 5, after V lost 2 bases and J lost 0 bases. This CDR3 has 16 residues. Germline CDR1 SGHRS, CDR2 YFSETQ. Here the CDR3 reads CASSFTGGASTDTQYF. In nucleotides, the CDR3 is TGCGCCAGCAGCTTTACCGGGGGGGCTAGCACAGATACGCAGTATTTT.

This clone was detected once. The chain couples TRBV11-3 to TRBJ2-7; the D gene is possibly TRBD1 (5 bases). CDR3 length: 17 amino acids. Germline loops: CDR1 SGHNT, CDR2 YENEEA. V was shortened by 3 bases and J by 3 bases, with 21 bases between the two germline ends. The chain's CDR3 is CASSLLFSPRAVYEQYF. CDR3 bases: TGTGCCAGCAGCTTGCTATTCTCTCCCAGGGCTGTCTACGAGCAGTACTTC.

This chain links TRBV20-1 with TRBJ2-1, with TRBD2 identical over 11 bases. CDR1 DFQATT and CDR2 SNEGSKA come from the germline V gene (reference sequence). V shed 6 bases, J shed 10 bases, and the junction held 11 bases outside the gene matches. There are 14 residues in the CDR3. The CDR3 bases are TGCAGTGCAAGTGCTCTAGCGGGGGGCGGGGAGCAGTTCTTC. Translating gives CSASALAGGGEQFF.

V is TRBV5-4 and J is TRBJ1-1; no firm D call. There are 14 residues in the CDR3. Germline V gene sequence: CDR1 SGHNT, CDR2 YYREEE (reference sequence). Trimming took 4 bases from V and 4 from J, leaving 14 bases between them. The CDR3 coding sequence is TGTGCCAGCAGCGGCGGGATATCCCCCACTGAAGCTTTCTTT. Protein product: CASSGGISPTEAFF.

This chain connects TRBV6-5 to TRBJ1-6; 7 bases fit TRBD1. The CDR3 loop spans 14 amino acids. J was trimmed by 8 bases and V by 4 bases; bases with no gene match: 5. CDR1 is MNHEY and CDR2 is SVGAGI in the germline V gene. CDR3 DNA sequence: TGTGCCAGCAGTTCCTTCAGGGGGGATTCACCCCTCCACTTT. Its translation: CASSSFRGDSPLHF.

The DNA for the CDR3 is TGTGCCAGCAGCCCCGGCACAGATACGCAGTATTTT. Its protein product is CASSPGTDTQYF. This rearrangement joins TRBV9 to TRBJ2-3; D remains ambiguous. This CDR3 has 12 amino acids. Germline CDR1 and CDR2: SGDLS and YYNGEE. Trimming removed 4 bases from V and 1 base from J, with 4 bases in between. Drawing the rest from reference TRBV9 and TRBJ2-3, the complete variable domain is DSGVTQTPKHLITATGQRVTLRCSPRSGDLSVYWYQQSLDQGLQFLIQYYNGEERAKGNILERFSAQQFPDLHSELNLSSLELGDSALYFCASSPGTDTQYFGPGTRLTVL.

This clone has a single count. The chain has TRBV3-1 (or the pseudogene TRBV3-2) and TRBJ2-1, with TRBD1 identical over 7 bases. The CDR3 runs 16 residues. V trimming: 2 bases; J trimming: 4 bases; junction bases outside the gene matches: 8. CDR1 is LGHDT, CDR2 YNNKEL, per germline (reference sequence). CDR3 sequence: CASSQRKGGLYNEQFF. The CDR3 nucleotides read TGTGCCAGCAGCCAAAGAAAAGGGGGCCTTTACAATGAGCAGTTCTTC.

This chain uses TRBV9 with TRBJ1-1; D possibly corresponds to TRBD1 (5 bases). This CDR3 comprises 14 residues. Germline lookup yields CDR1 SGDLS and CDR2 YYNGEE. The ends were cut back, 2 bases at V and 3 bases at J, with 11 bases in the middle. CDR3 in DNA: TGTGCCAGCAGCGTTTGGGGCGCTGACACTGAAGCTTTCTTT. The encoded protein is CASSVWGADTEAFF. Variable domain in full (rest from reference TRBV9 and TRBJ1-1): DSGVTQTPKHLITATGQRVTLRCSPRSGDLSVYWYQQSLDQGLQFLIQYYNGEERAKGNILERFSAQQFPDLHSELNLSSLELGDSALYFCASSVWGADTEAFFGQGTRLTVV.

The chain employs TRBV6-2 or TRBV6-3 and TRBJ2-2; D remains ambiguous. CDR3 length equals 16 residues. The germline CDR1 and CDR2 sequences are MNHEY and SVGEGT. V lost 2 bases to trimming and J lost 0 bases, with 10 bases between them. CDR3 bases: TGTGCCAGCAGTTACCGTAACATCGCGAACACCGGGGAGCTGTTTTTT. It translates to CASSYRNIANTGELFF.

V gene TRBV7-6 combines with J gene TRBJ1-3, with a tentative D call TRBD1 (6 bases). Germline V gene lookup returns CDR1 SGHVS and CDR2 FNYEAQ. V was trimmed by 1 base and J by 0 bases, leaving 10 bases between them. The CDR3 covers 16 residues. The CDR3 sequence is CASSLVRTDSGNTIYF. The CDR3, as DNA: TGTGCCAGCAGCTTAGTCCGGACAGACTCTGGAAACACCATATATTTT.

This sequence joins TRBV9 and TRBJ2-1; the D gene is possibly TRBD2 (5 bases). V shed 3 bases and J shed 3 bases, with 19 bases lying between them. This CDR3 is built from 17 residues. Germline CDR1 SGDLS, CDR2 YYNGEE. CDR3 amino acids: CASSGNLGGLDYNEQFF. The CDR3 coding sequence is TGTGCCAGCAGCGGAAACCTCGGCGGGCTTGACTACAATGAGCAGTTCTTC.

This chain connects TRBV30 to TRBJ1-4; D is ambiguous. V was clipped by 8 bases and J by 7 bases, with 17 bases between them. Germline loops: CDR1 GTSNPN, CDR2 SVGIG (reference sequence). The CDR3 extends over 13 amino acids. Here the CDR3 reads CALVRAPGEKLFF. In DNA form, the CDR3 reads TGTGCCCTCGTCCGGGCCCCGGGTGAAAAACTGTTTTTT.

This clone was counted once. The rearrangement uses TRBV20-1 and TRBJ2-1; TRBD2 matches at 9 bases. Germline V gene data show CDR1 as DFQATT and CDR2 as SNEGSKA (reference sequence). J lost 4 bases, V lost 3 bases, and 4 bases had no gene match. The CDR3 totals 14 residues. CDR3 in DNA: TGCAGTGCTAGTGGCCTAGCGGGGTACAATGAGCAGTTCTTC. Translated, it gives CSASGLAGYNEQFF.

This clone came up a few times. The chain employs TRBV15 and TRBJ2-7; no reliable D call. This CDR3 has 13 residues. The ends were cut back, 0 bases at V and 3 bases at J, with 6 bases in the middle. Germline-derived CDR1 and CDR2 are LNHNV and YYDKDF (reference sequence). For the CDR3, the DNA is TGTGCCACCAGCAGAGACCCAATCTACGAGCAGTACTTC. Translation gives CATSRDPIYEQYF.

The J gene is TRBJ1-6, the V gene TRBV27; a possible D gene is TRBD1 (5 bases). Germline loops: CDR1 MNHEY, CDR2 SMNVEV (reference sequence). The V and J ends lost 8 bases and 9 bases respectively, with 11 bases between them. The CDR3 is made up of 12 amino acids. CDR3 nucleotides: TGTGCCAGCCGGGACCGCACTTCACCCCTCCACTTT. It translates to CASRDRTSPLHF.

V and J are TRBV27 and TRBJ1-2, with D tentatively TRBD1 (6 bases). V was trimmed by 6 bases and J by 2 bases, leaving 19 bases between them. CDR3 length equals 16 residues. The germline CDR1 and CDR2 sequences are MNHEY and SMNVEV (reference sequence). The CDR3 DNA is TGTGCCAGCAGCTCTGAACAGGGCGCTAGGAACTATGGCTACACCTTC. Translation gives CASSSEQGARNYGYTF.

This chain joins TRBV9 and TRBJ1-1, with D unresolved. The V end lost 0 bases, the J end lost 3 bases, and 9 bases lay between the germline ends. This CDR3 contains 14 residues. In germline, CDR1 is SGDLS, CDR2 YYNGEE. The CDR3 DNA reads as TGTGCCAGCAGCGTAGAAGGGTGGGACACTGAAGCTTTCTTT. It is translated as CASSVEGWDTEAFF.

The V gene is TRBV30, the J gene TRBJ2-7; 7 nucleotides match TRBD1. Germline trimming cut 2 bases from V and 4 bases from J; bases unmatched to any gene: 5. CDR3 length equals 13 residues. CDR1 and CDR2 (germline): GTSNPN, SVGIG (reference sequence). CDR3 sequence: CAWSPGGRYEQYF. CDR3 bases: TGTGCCTGGAGTCCAGGGGGTCGGTACGAGCAGTACTTC.

The chain is built from TRBV6-6 and TRBJ2-1; D perhaps matches TRBD2 (7 bases). The CDR3 has 16 amino acids. The V end lost 5 bases, the J end lost 5 bases, and 19 bases lay between the germline ends. Germline CDR1 is MNHNY and CDR2 is SVGAGI (reference sequence). CDR3 DNA sequence: TGTGCCAGCAGTCCCGGAGGCGCGGGGGCGCACAATGAGCAGTTCTTC. Its protein product is CASSPGGAGAHNEQFF.

The gene calls are TRBV29-1 and TRBJ1-4; D might be TRBD1 (6 bases). This CDR3 has 14 amino acids. V dropped 7 bases and J dropped 1 base, with 13 bases sitting between them. The germline gives CDR1 SQVTM, CDR2 ANQGSEA. For the CDR3, the DNA is TGCAGCGCTCTGACAGGAGGAACTAATGAAAAACTGTTTTTT. It is translated as CSALTGGTNEKLFF.

The V call is TRBV6-1, the J call TRBJ1-3; 7 bases fit TRBD1. Germline values: CDR1 MNHNS, CDR2 SASEGT. The CDR3 extends over 16 amino acids. V shed 4 bases, J shed 0 bases, and the junction held 6 bases outside the gene matches. The CDR3 loop is CASSATGTSSGNTIYF. CDR3 DNA sequence: TGTGCCAGCAGTGCGACAGGGACTTCCTCTGGAAACACCATATATTTT.

CDR3 nucleotide sequence: TGTGCCAGTAGTATAGCAGGGGCCGGGGCAGATACGCAGTATTTT. Protein product: CASSIAGAGADTQYF. The genes are TRBV19 and TRBJ2-3, with D tentatively TRBD1 (6 bases). CDR3 length: 15 residues. V dropped 1 base and J dropped 4 bases, with 12 bases sitting between them. From germline, CDR1 is LNHDA and CDR2 SQIVND (reference sequence).

The genes are TRBV19 and TRBJ1-6; possibly TRBD1 for D (5 bases). CDR1 LNHDA and CDR2 SQIVND come from the germline V gene (reference sequence). The length of the CDR3 is 14 residues. The V gene lost 7 bases and the J gene lost 7 bases, with 14 bases spanning the gap. In nucleotides, the CDR3 is TGTGCCAGTAATGGAGGGGCAAGGAATTCACCCCTCCACTTT. Protein product: CASNGGARNSPLHF.

The V call is TRBV28, the J call TRBJ1-5, with 9 bases identical to TRBD1. This CDR3 spans 17 amino acids. Losses at the gene ends were 6 bases for V and 3 bases for J; bases not matched to a gene: 12. CDR1 MDHEN and CDR2 SYDVKM come from the germline V gene. The CDR3 here is CASSPTLGQGPNQPQHF. DNA for the CDR3: TGTGCCAGCAGCCCAACACTGGGACAGGGCCCCAATCAGCCCCAGCATTTT.

V is TRBV21-1 and J is TRBJ1-2; the table gives TRBD1 as D, unverified against the DNA. TRBV21-1 is designated a pseudogene. There are 12 residues in the CDR3. DNA for the CDR3: TGTGCCAGCAACGGACAGGCTGGGGGCTACACCTTC. Translation: CASNGQAGGYTF.

This clone was seen only once. J is TRBJ1-2 and V is TRBV6-1; D is unclear. The CDR3 is 11 amino acids. The germline V gene encodes CDR1 MNHNS and CDR2 SASEGT. V shed 2 bases and J shed 6 bases, with 4 bases lying between them. The CDR3 spells CASSEWDGYTF. The CDR3, as DNA: TGTGCCAGCAGTGAATGGGATGGCTACACCTTC.

The gene calls are TRBV7-6 and TRBJ2-7; 9 nucleotides agree with TRBD1. Germline V gene lookup returns CDR1 SGHVS and CDR2 FNYEAQ. The CDR3 has 15 amino acids. J was trimmed by 4 bases and V by 1 base; bases with no gene match: 5. The CDR3 bases are TGTGCCAGCAGCTTAGTACAGGGGGCTGGGTACGAGCAGTACTTC. It is translated as CASSLVQGAGYEQYF.